The source of this T cell receptor (beta chain) is a study of identical twins. Study results and caveats: A partial confounding effect on zero-insertion analyses could come from invariant MAIT and iNKT cells. In beta out-of-frame sequences, the excess sharing between twins was weaker. Cord blood's abundant beta clonotypes had fewer insertions, unlike memory repertoires.

Comments on this clonotype: Its antigen is as yet unknown.

This CDR3 is 12 amino acids long. V lost 2 bases, J lost 8 bases, and 9 bases lay in between. CDR1 and CDR2 (germline): MNHEY, SVGEGT. Each CDR3 protein is one row after TCRdb ran MiXCR on the 5' RACE reads. The sample shows a few hundred thousand distinct CDR3 sequences, about 9% of them seen only once. Separately, the same data were catalogued under a study of yellow fever vaccine responses in identical twins.

The chain carries TRBV6-2 or TRBV6-3 and TRBJ1-1; D uncertain. The sample consisted of CD8+ T cells sorted from blood. The receptor comes from a woman younger than 30 in good health. The CDR3 DNA follows: TGTGCCAGCAGTTACCGAGTTGAGGAAGCTTTCTTT. Amino acids: CASSYRVEEAFF.